This T cell receptor beta chain stems from a study of blood T cell repertoires in COVID-19. Overall study context: COVID-19 samples from acute and convalescent phases originated in the United States, Italy and Spain.

Source study methods: Using reference gene primer amplification, nucleated cell counts were estimated. Libraries were prepared by immunoSEQ multiplex PCR; TCRdb keeps only in-frame clonotypes and omits some of them. D and trimming come from the DNA, and the V and J calls and clone size come from that table. The repertoire holds approximately 140,000 clones, with around 89% as singletons. Germline trimming cut 3 bases from V and 3 bases from J; bases unmatched to any gene: 4. This CDR3 region has 15 residues. Germline V gives CDR1 KGHSH, CDR2 LQKENI. This clone was counted a single time. The receptor was isolated from a man aged 45-65 years with active or convalescent COVID-19. The sequencing sample was made of peripheral blood. The chain uses TRBV18 and TRBJ2-5, with TRBD1 matching 10 bases. The CDR3 coding sequence is TGTGCCAGCTCACCCGACAGGGGGCTTGAAGAGACCCAGTACTTC. The encoded protein is CASSPDRGLEETQYF. The full variable domain, completed using reference TRBV18 and TRBJ2-5, is NAGVMQNPRHLVRRRGQEARLRCSPMKGHSHVYWYRQLPEEGLKFMVYLQKENIIDESGMPKERFSAEFPKEGPSILRIQQVVRGDSAAYFCASSPDRGLEETQYFGPGTRLLVL.